A selection of T cell receptor beta chains follows, all from one sample in a study of blood T cell repertoires in COVID-19. Sequencing was performed with immunoSEQ multiplex PCR; in TCRdb, only in-frame clones are kept and a portion is missing. This table holds a few hundred thousand clones, 85% found once. What was sequenced was PBMCs or T cells enriched from blood (not recorded which). The receptor set was obtained from a woman in her forties or fifties who had recovered from COVID-19. Both conserved end residues are part of each CDR3. The order of the fields is J gene, V gene, clone size, D gene, CDR3 DNA, CDR3 protein. The D gene is left open where the match is weak. A row's size may be missing; if present it is once, few, many or a size class.

>TRBJ2-1|TRBV29-1|-|TRBD2
TGCAGCGGTGGACTAGCGGGGTTTATAAGCTCCTACAATGAGCAGTTCTTC
CSGGLAGFISSYNEQFF
>TRBJ1-2|TRBV2|-|-
TGTGCCAGCAGTGAGATACGCGGGGGGAGCTATGGCTACACCTTC
CASSEIRGGSYGYTF
>TRBJ1-1|TRBV4-3|once|-
TGCGCCAGCAGCGCCTCCTGGCAGAACACTGAAGCTTTCTTT
CASSASWQNTEAFF
>TRBJ2-3|TRBV30|-|TRBD2
TGTGCCCATCTAGCGGGGGGGCTCCAAACGCAGTATTTT
CAHLAGGLQTQYF
>TRBJ2-1|TRBV2|-|-
TGTGCCAGCAGTGAGATGCGTTCTGACAATGAGCAGTTCTTC
CASSEMRSDNEQFF
>TRBJ2-7|TRBV7-9|-|TRBD2
TGTGCCAGCAGAAGAACTAGCGGCTACGAGCAGTACTTC
CASRRTSGYEQYF
>TRBJ2-3|TRBV7-8|once|-
TGTGCCAGCAGCCAGCGCCTCATGGTAGCGGCCCCCACAGATACGCAGTATTTT
CASSQRLMVAAPTDTQYF
>TRBJ2-2|TRBV5-4|once|-
TGTGCCAGCAGCTTTTCCGGACTCACCGGGGAGCTGTTTTTT
CASSFSGLTGELFF
>TRBJ2-7|TRBV19|few|-
TGTGCCAGTAGCCCCAGCGCGTTCTACGAGCAGTACTTC
CASSPSAFYEQYF
>TRBJ2-7|TRBV27|-|TRBD1
TGTGCCAGCAGTCAATATTCGTTAAAGACAGGGCCCTACGAGCAGTACTTC
CASSQYSLKTGPYEQYF
>TRBJ1-2|TRBV5-1|-|TRBD1
TGCGCCAGCAGCGAGGGACAGGGCGACGGCTACACCTTC
CASSEGQGDGYTF
>TRBJ1-4|TRBV7-2|-|-
TGTGCCAGCAGCTTAGTAGGGGGTGAAAAACTGTTTTTT
CASSLVGGEKLFF
>TRBJ1-2|TRBV28|-|TRBD1
TGTGCCAGCAGTTTAGAGGGGGCAAGCTATGGCTACACCTTC
CASSLEGASYGYTF
>TRBJ1-5|TRBV19|-|TRBD1
TGTGCCAGTAGTATAGATCACAGGGGGCCATTTCAGCCCCAGCATTTT
CASSIDHRGPFQPQHF
>TRBJ2-4|TRBV27|-|-
TGTGCCAGCAGTTTACTTCCTCCCCAGGGGAACATTCAGTACTTC
CASSLLPPQGNIQYF
>TRBJ2-1|TRBV29-1|-|TRBD2
TGCAGCGTTGACGGAGCGGGGGGGTATTACAATGAGCAGTTCTTC
CSVDGAGGYYNEQFF
>TRBJ1-5|TRBV6-5|-|-
TGTGCCAGCAGTCTCGACAGGTTCAATCAGCCCCAGCATTTT
CASSLDRFNQPQHF
>TRBJ1-5|TRBV21-1|-|-
TGTGCCAAAAGACGTTCGACAGAAAGGAGCAATCAGCCCCAGCATTTT
CAKRRSTERSNQPQHF